This TCR beta chain was recorded in a study of blood T cell repertoires in COVID-19. Study-wide context: Nucleic acid was either cDNA or gDNA, and it came from T cells, B-cell-depleted T cells, or PBMCs.

Original processing notes: Reference gene primer amplification gave nucleated cell count estimates. Libraries were prepared by immunoSEQ multiplex PCR; TCRdb keeps only in-frame clonotypes and omits some of them. V and J calls and clone size are those listed in that table; D and trimming were worked out from the DNA. The profile shows approximately 250,000 clones, around 84% of them singletons. Study members were between roughly 18 and 100 years old and lived in 24 US regions. Participants were placed into cohorts based on the clinical history they reported. This CDR3 is built from 14 residues. V lost 1 base, J lost 4 bases, and 8 bases lay in between. The germline V gene has CDR1 SGDLS and CDR2 YYNGEE.

The clonotype was recovered from a man younger than 40 with acute COVID-19. The chain employs TRBV9 and TRBJ1-4, with D hard to call. Sequences were obtained from PBMCs or T cells enriched from blood (not recorded which). CDR3 protein: CASSVSRNNEKLFF. The DNA for the CDR3 is TGTGCCAGCAGCGTATCCAGAAATAATGAAAAACTGTTTTTT.